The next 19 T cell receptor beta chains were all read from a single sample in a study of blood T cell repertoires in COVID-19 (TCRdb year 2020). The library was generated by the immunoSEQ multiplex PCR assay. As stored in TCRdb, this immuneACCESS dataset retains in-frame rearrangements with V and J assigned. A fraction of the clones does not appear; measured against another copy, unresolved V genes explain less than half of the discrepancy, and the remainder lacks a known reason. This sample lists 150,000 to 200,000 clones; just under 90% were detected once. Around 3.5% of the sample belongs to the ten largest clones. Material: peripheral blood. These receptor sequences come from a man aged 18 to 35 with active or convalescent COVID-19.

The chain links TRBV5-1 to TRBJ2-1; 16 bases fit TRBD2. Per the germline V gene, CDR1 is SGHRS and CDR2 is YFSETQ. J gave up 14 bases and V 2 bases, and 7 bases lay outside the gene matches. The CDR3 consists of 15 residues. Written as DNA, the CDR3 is TGCGCCAGCAGCTTAACGCCGGGACTAGCGGGAGGGGAGTTCTTC. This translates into CASSLTPGLAGGEFF.

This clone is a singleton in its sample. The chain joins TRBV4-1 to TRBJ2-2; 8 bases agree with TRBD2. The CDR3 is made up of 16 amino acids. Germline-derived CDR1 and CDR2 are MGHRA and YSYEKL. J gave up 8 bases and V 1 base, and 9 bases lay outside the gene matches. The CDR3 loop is CASSQGPAGGGGELFF. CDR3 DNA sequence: TGCGCCAGCAGCCAAGGTCCTGCGGGAGGAGGGGGGGAGCTGTTTTTT.

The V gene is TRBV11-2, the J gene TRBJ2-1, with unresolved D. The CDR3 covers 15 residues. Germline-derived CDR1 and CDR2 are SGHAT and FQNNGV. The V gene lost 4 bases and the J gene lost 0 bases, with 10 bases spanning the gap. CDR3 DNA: TGTGCCAGCAGCTCGACTCTGAGCTCCTACAATGAGCAGTTCTTC. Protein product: CASSSTLSSYNEQFF.

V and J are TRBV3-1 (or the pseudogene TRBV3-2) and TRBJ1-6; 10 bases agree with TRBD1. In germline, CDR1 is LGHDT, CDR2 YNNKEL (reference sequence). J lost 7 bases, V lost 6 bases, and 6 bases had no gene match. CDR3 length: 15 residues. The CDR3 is CASSRRQGANSPLHF. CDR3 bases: TGTGCCAGCAGTCGCCGACAGGGGGCGAATTCACCCCTCCACTTT.

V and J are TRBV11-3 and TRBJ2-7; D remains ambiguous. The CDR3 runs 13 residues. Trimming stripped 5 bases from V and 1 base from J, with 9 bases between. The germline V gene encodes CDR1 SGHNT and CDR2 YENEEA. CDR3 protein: CASSPLLSYEQYF. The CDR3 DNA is TGTGCCAGCAGCCCCCTCTTGTCCTACGAGCAGTACTTC.

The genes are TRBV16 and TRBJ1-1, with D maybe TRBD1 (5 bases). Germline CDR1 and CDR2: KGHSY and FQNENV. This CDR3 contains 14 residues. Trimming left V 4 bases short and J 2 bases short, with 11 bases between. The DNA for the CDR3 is TGTGCCAGCAGCCGGGCGGGGCTAAACACTGAAGCTTTCTTT. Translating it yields CASSRAGLNTEAFF.

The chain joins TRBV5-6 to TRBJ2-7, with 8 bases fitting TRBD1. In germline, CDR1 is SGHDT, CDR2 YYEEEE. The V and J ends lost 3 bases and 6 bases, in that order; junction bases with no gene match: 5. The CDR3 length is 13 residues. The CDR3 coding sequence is TGTGCCAGCAGCTGGCAACAGGGGGGCGAGCAGTACGTC. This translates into CASSWQQGGEQYV.

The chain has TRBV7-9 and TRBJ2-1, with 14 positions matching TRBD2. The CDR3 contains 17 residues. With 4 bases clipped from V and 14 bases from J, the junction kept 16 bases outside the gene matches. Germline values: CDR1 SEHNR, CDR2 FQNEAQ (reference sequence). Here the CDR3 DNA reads TGTGCCAGCAGCTCTTCGGGGACTTTCCCGGGACTAGCGGGAGAGTTCTTC. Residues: CASSSSGTFPGLAGEFF.

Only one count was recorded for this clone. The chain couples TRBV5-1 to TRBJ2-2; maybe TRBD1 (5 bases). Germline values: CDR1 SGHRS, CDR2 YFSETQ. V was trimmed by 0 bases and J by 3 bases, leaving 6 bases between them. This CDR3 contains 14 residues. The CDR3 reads CASSLARDTGELFF. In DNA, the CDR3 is TGCGCCAGCAGCTTGGCCAGGGACACCGGGGAGCTGTTTTTT. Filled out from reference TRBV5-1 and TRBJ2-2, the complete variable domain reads KAGVTQTPRYLIKTRGQQVTLSCSPISGHRSVSWYQQTPGQGLQFLFEYFSETQRNKGNFPGRFSGRQFSNSRSEMNVSTLELGDSALYLCASSLARDTGELFFGEGSRLTVL.

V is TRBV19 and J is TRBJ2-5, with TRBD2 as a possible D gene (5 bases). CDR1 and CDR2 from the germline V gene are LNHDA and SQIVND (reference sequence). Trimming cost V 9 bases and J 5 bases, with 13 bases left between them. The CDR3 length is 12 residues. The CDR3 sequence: CASGSGGETQYF. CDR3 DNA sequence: TGTGCCAGCGGGTCTGGCGGGGAGACCCAGTACTTC.

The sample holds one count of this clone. Here the CDR3 reads CSVGRDSEAFF. In DNA, the CDR3 is TGCAGCGTAGGACGGGACAGTGAAGCTTTCTTT. The rearrangement uses TRBV29-1 and TRBJ1-1, with 7 nucleotides matching TRBD1. V shed 6 bases, J shed 7 bases, and the junction held 5 bases outside the gene matches. Germline CDR1 and CDR2: SQVTM and ANQGSEA. CDR3 length equals 11 residues.

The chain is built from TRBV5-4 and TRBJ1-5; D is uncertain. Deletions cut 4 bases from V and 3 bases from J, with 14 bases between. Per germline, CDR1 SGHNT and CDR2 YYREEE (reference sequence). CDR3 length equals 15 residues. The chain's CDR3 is CASSHSPPFNQPQHF. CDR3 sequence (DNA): TGTGCCAGCAGCCACAGTCCACCGTTCAATCAGCCCCAGCATTTT.

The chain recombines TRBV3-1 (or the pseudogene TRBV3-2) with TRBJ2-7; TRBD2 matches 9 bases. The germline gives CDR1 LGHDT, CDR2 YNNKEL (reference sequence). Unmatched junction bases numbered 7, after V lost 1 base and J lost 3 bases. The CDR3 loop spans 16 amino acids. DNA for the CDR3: TGTGCCAGCAGCCAAGGGTCGTCTAGCGGGAACTACGAGCAGTACTTC. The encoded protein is CASSQGSSSGNYEQYF.

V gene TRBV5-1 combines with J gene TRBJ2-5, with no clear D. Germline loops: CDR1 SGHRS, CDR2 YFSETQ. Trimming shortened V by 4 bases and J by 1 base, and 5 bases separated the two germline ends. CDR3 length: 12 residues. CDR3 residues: CASSQSQETQYF. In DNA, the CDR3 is TGCGCCAGCAGCCAATCCCAAGAGACCCAGTACTTC.

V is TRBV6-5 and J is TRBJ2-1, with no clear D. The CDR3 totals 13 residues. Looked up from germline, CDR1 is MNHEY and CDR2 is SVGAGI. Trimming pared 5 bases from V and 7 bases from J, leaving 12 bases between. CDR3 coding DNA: TGTGCCAGCAGTAGTCGGGTTGAAAATGAGCAGTTCTTC. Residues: CASSSRVENEQFF.

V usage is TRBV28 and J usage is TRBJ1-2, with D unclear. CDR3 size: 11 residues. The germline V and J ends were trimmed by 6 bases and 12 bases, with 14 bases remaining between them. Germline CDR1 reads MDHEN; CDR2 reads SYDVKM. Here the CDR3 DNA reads TGTGCCAGCAGCTCGACAAGGGAGCACACCTTC. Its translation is CASSSTREHTF.

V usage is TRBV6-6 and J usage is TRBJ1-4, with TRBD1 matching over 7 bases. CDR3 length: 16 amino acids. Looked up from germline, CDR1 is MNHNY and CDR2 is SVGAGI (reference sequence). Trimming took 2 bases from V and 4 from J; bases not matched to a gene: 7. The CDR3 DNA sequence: TGTGCCAGCAGTTACCCGGCTGGGACAGATAATGAAAAACTGTTTTTT. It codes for CASSYPAGTDNEKLFF.

The CDR3 spells CASSTRTSGGPYEQYV. DNA for the CDR3: TGTGCCAGCAGTACGAGGACTAGCGGGGGGCCCTACGAGCAGTACGTC. The chain has TRBV27 and TRBJ2-7; 14 bases are a match to TRBD2. Germline V CDR1 and CDR2: MNHEY, SMNVEV (reference sequence). This CDR3 comprises 16 residues. The junction had 5 bases not matched to a gene; V was cut back by 5 bases and J by 2 bases.

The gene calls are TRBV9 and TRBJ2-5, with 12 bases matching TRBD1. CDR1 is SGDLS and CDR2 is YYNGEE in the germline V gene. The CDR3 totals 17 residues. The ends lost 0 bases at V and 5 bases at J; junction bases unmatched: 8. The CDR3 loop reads CASSVDGDRGRWETQYF. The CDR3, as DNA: TGTGCCAGCAGCGTAGATGGGGACAGGGGGCGATGGGAGACCCAGTACTTC. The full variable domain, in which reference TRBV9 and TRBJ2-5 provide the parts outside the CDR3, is DSGVTQTPKHLITATGQRVTLRCSPRSGDLSVYWYQQSLDQGLQFLIQYYNGEERAKGNILERFSAQQFPDLHSELNLSSLELGDSALYFCASSVDGDRGRWETQYFGPGTRLLVL.